The present TCR beta chain was sequenced within a study of CD8+CD57+ T cells in acquired aplastic anemia. In the study overall: Isolated CD4+ and CD8+ cells, once sorted, yielded DNA averaging around 3.3 ug.

Findings of the study overall: Statistical testing detected no significant gap in CD8+ Simpson's diversity between patients and controls. Shared by patients and controls, 25 to 35 CD8+ CDR3s were abundant in patients.

By sample share, this clonotype is medium-sized. Its antigen is unidentified. It was patients with CD8+CD57+ cell expansion by flow cytometry who were chosen for sequencing. The enrolled patients all had severe acquired aplastic anemia. Genomic DNA templated the TCR beta VDJ and CDR3 profiling. TCRdb re-analysed the reads in MiXCR, keeping a single row per CDR3 protein. This sample has 210,000 or so distinct CDR3 sequences; roughly 50% occur once, and the top ten carry 20%. This CDR3 comprises 12 residues. The germline V gene has CDR1 WNHNN and CDR2 SYGVQD (reference sequence). Trimming cost V 8 bases and J 2 bases, with 9 bases left between them.

Input material: sorted CD4+, CD8+, or CD8+CD57+ T cells (not recorded which) from PBMCs. This TCR came from a human donor with aplastic anemia. This sequence joins TRBV10-1 and TRBJ1-2; the D gene is possibly TRBD1 (6 bases). Written as DNA, the CDR3 is TGCGCCAGCCCGACAGGCAACTATGGCTACACCTTC. Encoded protein: CASPTGNYGYTF.